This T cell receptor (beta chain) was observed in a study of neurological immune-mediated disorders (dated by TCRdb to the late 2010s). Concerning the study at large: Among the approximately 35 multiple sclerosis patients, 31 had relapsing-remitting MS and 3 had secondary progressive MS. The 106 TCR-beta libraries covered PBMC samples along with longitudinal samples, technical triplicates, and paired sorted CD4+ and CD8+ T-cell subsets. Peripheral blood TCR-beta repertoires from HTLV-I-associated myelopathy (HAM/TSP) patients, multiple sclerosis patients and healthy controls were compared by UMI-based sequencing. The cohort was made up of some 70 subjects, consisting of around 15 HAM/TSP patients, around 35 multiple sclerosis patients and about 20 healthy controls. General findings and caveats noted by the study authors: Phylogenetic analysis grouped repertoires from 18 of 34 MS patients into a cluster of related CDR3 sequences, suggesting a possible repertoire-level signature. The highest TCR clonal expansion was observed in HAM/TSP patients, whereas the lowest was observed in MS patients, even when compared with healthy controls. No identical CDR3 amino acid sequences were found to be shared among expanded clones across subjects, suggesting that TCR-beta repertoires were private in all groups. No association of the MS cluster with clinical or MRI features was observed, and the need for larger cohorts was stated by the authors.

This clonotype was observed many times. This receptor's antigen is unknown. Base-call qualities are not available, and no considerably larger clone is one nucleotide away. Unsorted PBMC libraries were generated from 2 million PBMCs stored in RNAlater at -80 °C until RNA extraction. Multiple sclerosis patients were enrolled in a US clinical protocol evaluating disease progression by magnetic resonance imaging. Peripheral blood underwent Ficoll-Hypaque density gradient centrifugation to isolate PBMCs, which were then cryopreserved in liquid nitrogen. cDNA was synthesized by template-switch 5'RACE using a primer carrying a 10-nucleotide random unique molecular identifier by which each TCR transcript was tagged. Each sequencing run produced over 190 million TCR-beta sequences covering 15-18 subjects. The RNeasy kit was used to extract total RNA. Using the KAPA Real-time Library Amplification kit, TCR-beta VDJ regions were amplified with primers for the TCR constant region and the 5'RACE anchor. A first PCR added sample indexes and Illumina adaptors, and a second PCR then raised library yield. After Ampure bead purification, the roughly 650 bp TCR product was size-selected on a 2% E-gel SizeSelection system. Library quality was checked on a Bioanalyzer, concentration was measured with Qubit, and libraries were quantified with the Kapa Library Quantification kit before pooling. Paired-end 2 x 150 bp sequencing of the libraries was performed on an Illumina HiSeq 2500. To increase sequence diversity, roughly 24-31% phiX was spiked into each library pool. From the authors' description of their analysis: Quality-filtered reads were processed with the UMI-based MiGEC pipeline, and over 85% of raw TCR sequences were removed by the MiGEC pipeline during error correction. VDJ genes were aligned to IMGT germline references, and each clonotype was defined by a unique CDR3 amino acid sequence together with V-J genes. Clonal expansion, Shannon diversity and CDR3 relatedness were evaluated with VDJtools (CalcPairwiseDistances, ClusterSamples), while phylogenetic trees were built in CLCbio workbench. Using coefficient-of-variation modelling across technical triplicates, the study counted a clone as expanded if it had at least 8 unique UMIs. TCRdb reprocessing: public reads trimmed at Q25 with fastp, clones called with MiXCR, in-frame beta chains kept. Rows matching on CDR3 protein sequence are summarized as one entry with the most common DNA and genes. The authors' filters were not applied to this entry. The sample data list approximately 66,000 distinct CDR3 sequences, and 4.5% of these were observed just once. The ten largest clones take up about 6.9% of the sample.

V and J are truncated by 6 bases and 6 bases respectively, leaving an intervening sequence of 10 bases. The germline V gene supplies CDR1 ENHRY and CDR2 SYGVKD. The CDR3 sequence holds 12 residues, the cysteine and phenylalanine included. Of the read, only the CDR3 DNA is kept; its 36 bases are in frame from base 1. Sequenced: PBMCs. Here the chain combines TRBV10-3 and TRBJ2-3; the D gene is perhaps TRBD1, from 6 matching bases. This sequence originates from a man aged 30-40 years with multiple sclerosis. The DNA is TGTGCCATCAGCCAGGGGCGGGATACGCAGTATTTT. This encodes CAISQGRDTQYF.